This T cell receptor beta chain was retrieved from a study of blood T cell repertoires in COVID-19. Study as a whole: Spain, Italy and the United States supplied samples that represented acute and convalescent COVID-19. The analysed material was cDNA or gDNA that came from T cells, B-cell-depleted T cells, or PBMCs.

Sequencing used immunoSEQ multiplex PCR; TCRdb keeps in-frame clones, though not all of them. Among around 100,000 clones listed, approximately 84% were seen once. CDR1 and CDR2 from the germline V gene are SGHDT and YYEEEE. The CDR3 has 14 amino acids. V was clipped by 7 bases and J by 0 bases, with 13 bases between them. The source material was peripheral blood. This sequence was found in a human donor in a cohort sampled during active COVID-19. V is TRBV5-6 and J is TRBJ1-2, with D hard to call. In DNA form, the CDR3 reads TGTGCCAGCGCGACCGGTACAGCTAACTATGGCTACACCTTC. This sequence encodes CASATGTANYGYTF.